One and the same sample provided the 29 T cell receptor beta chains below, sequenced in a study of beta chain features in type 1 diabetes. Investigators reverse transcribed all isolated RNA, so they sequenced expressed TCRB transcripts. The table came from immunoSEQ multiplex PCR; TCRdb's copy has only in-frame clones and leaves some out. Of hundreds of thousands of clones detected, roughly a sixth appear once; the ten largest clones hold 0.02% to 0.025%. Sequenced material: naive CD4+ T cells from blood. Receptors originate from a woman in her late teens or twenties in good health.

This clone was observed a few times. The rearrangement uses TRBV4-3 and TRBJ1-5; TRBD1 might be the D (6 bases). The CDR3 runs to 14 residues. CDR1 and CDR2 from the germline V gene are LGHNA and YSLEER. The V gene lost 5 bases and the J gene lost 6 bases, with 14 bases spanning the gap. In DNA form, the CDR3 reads TGCGCCAGCAGCGGGGACATAGTGGGTCAGCCCCAGCATTTT. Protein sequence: CASSGDIVGQPQHF.

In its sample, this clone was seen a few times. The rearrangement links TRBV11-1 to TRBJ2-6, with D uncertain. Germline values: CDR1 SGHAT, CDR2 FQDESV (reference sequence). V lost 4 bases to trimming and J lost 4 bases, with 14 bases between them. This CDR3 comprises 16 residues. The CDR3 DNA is TGTGCCAGCAGCTCGGTCAGATCGGCAGGGGCCAACGTCCTGACTTTC. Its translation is CASSSVRSAGANVLTF.

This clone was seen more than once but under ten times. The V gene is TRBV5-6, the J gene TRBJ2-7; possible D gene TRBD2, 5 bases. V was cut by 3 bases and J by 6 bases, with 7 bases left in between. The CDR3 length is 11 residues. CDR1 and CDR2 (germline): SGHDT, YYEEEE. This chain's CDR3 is CASSSGSEQYF. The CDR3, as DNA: TGTGCCAGCAGCTCGGGATCCGAGCAGTACTTC.

CDR3 region: CASSPQTGNYGYTF. The CDR3, as DNA: TGTGCCAGCAGCCCCCAAACGGGTAACTATGGCTACACCTTC. The chain carries TRBV7-3 and TRBJ1-2; D is unresolved. V lost 5 bases, J lost 1 base, and 11 bases lay in between. Looked up from germline, CDR1 is SGHTA and CDR2 is FQGTGA. The CDR3 runs 14 residues.

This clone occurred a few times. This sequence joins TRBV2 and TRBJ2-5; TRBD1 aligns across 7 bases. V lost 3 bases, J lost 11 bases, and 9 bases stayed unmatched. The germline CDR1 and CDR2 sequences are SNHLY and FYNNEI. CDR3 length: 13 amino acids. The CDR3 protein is CASSDSRQGSQYF. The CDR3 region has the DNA TGTGCCAGCAGTGATTCCCGACAGGGTTCTCAGTACTTC.

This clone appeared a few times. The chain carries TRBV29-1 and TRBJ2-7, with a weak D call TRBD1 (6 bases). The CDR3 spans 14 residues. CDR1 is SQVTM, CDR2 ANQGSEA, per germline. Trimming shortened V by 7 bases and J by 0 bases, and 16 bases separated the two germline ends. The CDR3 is CSASPTGNSYEQYF. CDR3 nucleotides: TGCAGCGCCTCCCCGACAGGCAACTCCTACGAGCAGTACTTC.

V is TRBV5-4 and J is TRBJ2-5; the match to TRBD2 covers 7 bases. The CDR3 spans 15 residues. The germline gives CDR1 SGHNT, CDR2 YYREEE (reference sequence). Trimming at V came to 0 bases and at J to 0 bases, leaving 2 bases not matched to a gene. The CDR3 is CASSLGLADQETQYF. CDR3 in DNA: TGTGCCAGCAGCTTGGGGCTAGCGGACCAAGAGACCCAGTACTTC.

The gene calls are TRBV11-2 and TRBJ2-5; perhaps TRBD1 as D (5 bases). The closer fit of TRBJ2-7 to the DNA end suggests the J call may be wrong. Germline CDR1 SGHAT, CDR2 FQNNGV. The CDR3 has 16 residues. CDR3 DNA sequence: TGTGCCAGCAGCTTAGATCCCAACCGTAGGGGCTACGAGCAGTACTTC. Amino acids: CASSLDPNRRGYEQYF.

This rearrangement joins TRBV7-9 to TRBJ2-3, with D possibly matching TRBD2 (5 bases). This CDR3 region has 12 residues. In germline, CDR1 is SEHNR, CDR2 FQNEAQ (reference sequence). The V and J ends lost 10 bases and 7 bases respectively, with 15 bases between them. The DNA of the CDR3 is TGTGCCACGAGGAGAAGCGGATATACGCAGTATTTT. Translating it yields CATRRSGYTQYF.

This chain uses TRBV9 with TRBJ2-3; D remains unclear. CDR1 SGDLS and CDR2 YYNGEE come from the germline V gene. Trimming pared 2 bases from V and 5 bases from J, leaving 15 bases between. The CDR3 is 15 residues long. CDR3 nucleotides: TGTGCCAGCAGCGTCGACTCCGGTCAGAGAGATACGCAGTATTTT. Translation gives CASSVDSGQRDTQYF. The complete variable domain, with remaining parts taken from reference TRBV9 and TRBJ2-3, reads DSGVTQTPKHLITATGQRVTLRCSPRSGDLSVYWYQQSLDQGLQFLIQYYNGEERAKGNILERFSAQQFPDLHSELNLSSLELGDSALYFCASSVDSGQRDTQYFGPGTRLTVL.

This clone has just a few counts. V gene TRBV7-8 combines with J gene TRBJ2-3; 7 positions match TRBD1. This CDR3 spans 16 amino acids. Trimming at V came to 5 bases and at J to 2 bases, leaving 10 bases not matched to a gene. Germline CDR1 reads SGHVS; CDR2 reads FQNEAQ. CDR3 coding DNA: TGTGCCAGCAGCGACCGTCTACAGGGGATCACAGATACGCAGTATTTT. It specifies CASSDRLQGITDTQYF.

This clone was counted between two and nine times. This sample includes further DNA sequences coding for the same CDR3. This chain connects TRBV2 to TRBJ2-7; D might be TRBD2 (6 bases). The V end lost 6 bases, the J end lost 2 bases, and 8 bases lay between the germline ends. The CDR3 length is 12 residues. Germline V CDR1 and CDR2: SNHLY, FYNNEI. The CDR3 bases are TGTGCCAGCAGCAGGGAGGCCTACGAGCAGTACTTC. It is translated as CASSREAYEQYF. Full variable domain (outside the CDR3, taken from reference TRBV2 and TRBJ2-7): EPEVTQTPSHQVTQMGQEVILRCVPISNHLYFYWYRQILGQKVEFLVSFYNNEISEKSEIFDDQFSVERPDGSNFTLKIRSTKLEDSAMYFCASSREAYEQYFGPGTRLTVT.

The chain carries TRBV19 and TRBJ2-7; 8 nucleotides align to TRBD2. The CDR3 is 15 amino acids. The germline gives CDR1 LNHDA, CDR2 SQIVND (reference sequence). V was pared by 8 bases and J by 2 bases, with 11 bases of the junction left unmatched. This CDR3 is CASSPPGLVPYEQYF. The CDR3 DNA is TGTGCCAGTTCCCCCCCGGGACTAGTACCCTACGAGCAGTACTTC. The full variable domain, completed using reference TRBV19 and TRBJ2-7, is DGGITQSPKYLFRKEGQNVTLSCEQNLNHDAMYWYRQDPGQGLRLIYYSQIVNDFQKGDIAEGYSVSREKKESFPLTVTSAQKNPTAFYLCASSPPGLVPYEQYFGPGTRLTVT.

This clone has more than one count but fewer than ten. CDR3 loop: CSVYKLTNTEAFF. The DNA for the CDR3 is TGCAGCGTCTATAAACTTACTAACACTGAAGCTTTCTTT. This chain joins TRBV29-1 and TRBJ1-1; D remains unclear. CDR3 length: 13 residues. Trimming left V 6 bases short and J 2 bases short, with 13 bases between. Germline-derived CDR1 and CDR2 are SQVTM and ANQGSEA.

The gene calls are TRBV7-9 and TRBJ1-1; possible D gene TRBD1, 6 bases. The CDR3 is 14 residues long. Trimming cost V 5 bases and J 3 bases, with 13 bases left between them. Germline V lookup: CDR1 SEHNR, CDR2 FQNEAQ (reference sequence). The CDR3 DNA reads TGTGCCAGCAGCCCCGACAGGTTTGACACTGAAGCTTTCTTT. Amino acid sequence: CASSPDRFDTEAFF.

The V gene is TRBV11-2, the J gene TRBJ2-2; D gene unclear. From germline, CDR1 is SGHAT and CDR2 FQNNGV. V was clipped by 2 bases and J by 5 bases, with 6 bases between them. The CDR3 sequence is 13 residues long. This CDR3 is CASSLTETGELFF. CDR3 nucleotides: TGTGCCAGCAGCTTAACAGAAACCGGGGAGCTGTTTTTT.

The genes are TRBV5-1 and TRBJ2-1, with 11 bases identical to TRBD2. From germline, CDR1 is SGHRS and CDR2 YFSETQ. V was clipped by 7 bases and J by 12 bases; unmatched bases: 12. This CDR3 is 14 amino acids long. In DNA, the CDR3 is TGCGCCAGCGGGGCGTTAGCGGGAGGGCCATCGCAGTTCTTC. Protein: CASGALAGGPSQFF.

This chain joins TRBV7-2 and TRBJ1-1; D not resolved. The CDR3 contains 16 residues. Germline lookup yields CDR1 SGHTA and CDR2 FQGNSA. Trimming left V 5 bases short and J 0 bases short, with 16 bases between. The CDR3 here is CASSLGQRLLNTEAFF. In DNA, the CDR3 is TGTGCCAGCAGCCTCGGGCAGCGGCTATTGAACACTGAAGCTTTCTTT.

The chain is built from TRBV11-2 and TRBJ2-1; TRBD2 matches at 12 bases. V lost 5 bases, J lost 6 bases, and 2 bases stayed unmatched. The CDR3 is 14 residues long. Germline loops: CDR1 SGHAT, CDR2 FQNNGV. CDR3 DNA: TGTGCCAGCAGCCGGACTAGCGGGATCAATGAGCAGTTCTTC. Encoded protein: CASSRTSGINEQFF.

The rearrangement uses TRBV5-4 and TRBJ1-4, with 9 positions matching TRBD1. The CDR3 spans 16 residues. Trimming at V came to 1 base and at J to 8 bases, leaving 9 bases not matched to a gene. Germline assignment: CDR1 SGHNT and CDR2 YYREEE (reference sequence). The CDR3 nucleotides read TGTGCCAGCAGCTTGAAGTCCGGGACAGGGAGGGAAAAACTGTTTTTT. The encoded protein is CASSLKSGTGREKLFF.

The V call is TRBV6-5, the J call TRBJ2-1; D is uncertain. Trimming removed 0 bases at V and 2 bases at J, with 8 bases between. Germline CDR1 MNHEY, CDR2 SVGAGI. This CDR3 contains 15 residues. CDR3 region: CASSYSGPAYNEQFF. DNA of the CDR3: TGTGCCAGCAGTTACTCCGGTCCAGCCTACAATGAGCAGTTCTTC.

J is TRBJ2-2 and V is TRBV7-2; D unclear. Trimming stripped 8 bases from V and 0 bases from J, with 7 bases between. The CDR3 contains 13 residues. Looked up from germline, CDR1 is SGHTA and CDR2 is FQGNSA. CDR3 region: CASSDPNTGELFF. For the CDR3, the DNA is TGTGCCAGCTCAGATCCGAACACCGGGGAGCTGTTTTTT.

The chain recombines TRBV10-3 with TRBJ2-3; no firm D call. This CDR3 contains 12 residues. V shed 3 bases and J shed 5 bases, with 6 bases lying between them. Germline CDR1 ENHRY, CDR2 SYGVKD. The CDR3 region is CAISDSGDTQYF. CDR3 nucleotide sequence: TGTGCCATCAGTGATTCTGGAGATACGCAGTATTTT.

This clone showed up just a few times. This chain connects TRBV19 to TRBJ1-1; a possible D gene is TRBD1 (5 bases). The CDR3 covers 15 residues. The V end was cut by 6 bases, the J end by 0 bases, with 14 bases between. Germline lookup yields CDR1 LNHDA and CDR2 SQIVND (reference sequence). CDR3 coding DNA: TGTGCCAGTAGCTTGGGACGAGCAATGAACACTGAAGCTTTCTTT. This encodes CASSLGRAMNTEAFF.

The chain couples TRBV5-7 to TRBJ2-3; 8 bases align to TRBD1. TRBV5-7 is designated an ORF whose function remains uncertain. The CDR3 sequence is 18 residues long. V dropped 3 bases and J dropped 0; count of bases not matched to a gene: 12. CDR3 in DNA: TGTGCCAGCAGCTGGGTTGGGACAGGCGGTTCTAGCACAGATACGCAGTATTTT. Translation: CASSWVGTGGSSTDTQYF.

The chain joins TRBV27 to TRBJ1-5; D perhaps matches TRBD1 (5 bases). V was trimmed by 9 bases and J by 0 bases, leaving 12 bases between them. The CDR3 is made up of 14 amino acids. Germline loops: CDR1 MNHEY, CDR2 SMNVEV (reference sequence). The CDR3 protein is CASWRGYSNQPQHF. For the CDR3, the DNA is TGTGCCAGTTGGCGGGGGTATAGCAATCAGCCCCAGCATTTT.

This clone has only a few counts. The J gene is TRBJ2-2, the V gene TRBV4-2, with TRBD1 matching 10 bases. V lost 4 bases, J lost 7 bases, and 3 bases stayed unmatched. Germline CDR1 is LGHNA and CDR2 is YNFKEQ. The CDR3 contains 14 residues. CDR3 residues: CASSLTGGNGELFF. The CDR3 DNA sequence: TGTGCCAGCAGCCTGACAGGGGGCAACGGGGAGCTGTTTTTT.

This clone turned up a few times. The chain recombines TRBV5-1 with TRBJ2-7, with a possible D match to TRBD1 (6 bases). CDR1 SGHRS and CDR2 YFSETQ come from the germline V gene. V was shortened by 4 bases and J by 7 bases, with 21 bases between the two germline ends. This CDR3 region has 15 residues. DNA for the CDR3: TGCGCCAGCAGCCCCTCCAGGGACACCCTCAGGGAGCAGTACTTC. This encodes CASSPSRDTLREQYF.

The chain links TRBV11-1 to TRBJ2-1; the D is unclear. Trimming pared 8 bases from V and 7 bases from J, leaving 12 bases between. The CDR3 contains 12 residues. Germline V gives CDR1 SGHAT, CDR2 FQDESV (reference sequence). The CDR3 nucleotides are TGTGCCAGCGCCCTCCATCCTAATGAGCAGTTCTTC. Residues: CASALHPNEQFF.